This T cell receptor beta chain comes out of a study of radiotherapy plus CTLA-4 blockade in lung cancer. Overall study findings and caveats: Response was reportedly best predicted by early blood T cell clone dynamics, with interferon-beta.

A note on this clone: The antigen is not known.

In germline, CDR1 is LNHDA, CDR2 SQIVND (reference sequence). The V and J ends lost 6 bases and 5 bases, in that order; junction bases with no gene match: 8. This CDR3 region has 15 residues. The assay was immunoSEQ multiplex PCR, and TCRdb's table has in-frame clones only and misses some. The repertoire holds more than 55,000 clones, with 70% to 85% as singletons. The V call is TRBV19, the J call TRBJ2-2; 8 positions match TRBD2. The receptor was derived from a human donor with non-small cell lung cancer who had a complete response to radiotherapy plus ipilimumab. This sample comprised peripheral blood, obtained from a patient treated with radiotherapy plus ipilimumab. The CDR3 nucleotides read TGTGCCAGTAGACCTCCGGGGGGGCGTACCGGGGAGCTGTTTTTT. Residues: CASRPPGGRTGELFF.